The clone carrying this T cell receptor beta chain was found many times. These data come from a study of spatial heterogeneity in lung cancer. Single TCR cDNA molecules each had their own unique molecular identifier. TCRdb used MiXCR to reprocess the 5' RACE reads, holding one entry per CDR3 protein. The repertoire holds about 70,000 distinct CDR3 sequences, approximately 8.9% seen once, with 1.5% to 2% in the top ten. Specified time point: blood at routine non-recurrence follow-up after resection. The CDR3 contains 14 residues. V dropped 3 bases and J dropped 6 bases, with 11 bases sitting between them. The germline gives CDR1 LGHDT, CDR2 YNNKEL (reference sequence).

The chain joins TRBV3-1 to TRBJ2-2; D is perhaps TRBD2 (6 bases). This receptor was identified in a female donor with early-stage non-small cell lung cancer. The sample consisted of PBMCs, taken at follow-up. The CDR3, as DNA: TGTGCCAGCAGCCAGGAGGGGAGTTCCGGGGAGCTGTTTTTT. It specifies CASSQEGSSGELFF.